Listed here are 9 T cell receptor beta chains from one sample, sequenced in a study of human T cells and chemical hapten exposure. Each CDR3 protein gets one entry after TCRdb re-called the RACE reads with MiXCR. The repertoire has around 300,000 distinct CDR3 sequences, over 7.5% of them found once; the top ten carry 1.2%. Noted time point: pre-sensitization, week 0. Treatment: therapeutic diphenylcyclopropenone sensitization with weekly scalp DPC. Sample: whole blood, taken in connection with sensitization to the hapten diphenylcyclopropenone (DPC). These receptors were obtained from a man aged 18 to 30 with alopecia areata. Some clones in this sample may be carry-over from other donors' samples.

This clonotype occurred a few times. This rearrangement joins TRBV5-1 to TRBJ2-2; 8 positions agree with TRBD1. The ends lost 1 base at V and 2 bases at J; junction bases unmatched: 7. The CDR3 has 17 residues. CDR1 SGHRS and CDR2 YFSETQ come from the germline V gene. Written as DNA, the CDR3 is TGCGCCAGCAGCTTGTCCCATCAGGGGGCTAACACCGGGGAGCTGTTTTTT. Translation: CASSLSHQGANTGELFF.

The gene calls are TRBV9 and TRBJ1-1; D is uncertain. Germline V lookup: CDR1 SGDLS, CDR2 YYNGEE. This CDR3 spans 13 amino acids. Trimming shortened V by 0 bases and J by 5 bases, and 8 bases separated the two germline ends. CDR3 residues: CASSVGPGTEAFF. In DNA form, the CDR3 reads TGTGCCAGCAGCGTAGGTCCGGGGACTGAAGCTTTCTTT.

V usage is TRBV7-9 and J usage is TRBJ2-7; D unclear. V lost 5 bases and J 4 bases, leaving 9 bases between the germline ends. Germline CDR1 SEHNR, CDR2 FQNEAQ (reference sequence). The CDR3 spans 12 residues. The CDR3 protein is CASSGRGYEQYV. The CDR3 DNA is TGTGCCAGCAGCGGCAGAGGTTACGAGCAGTACGTC.

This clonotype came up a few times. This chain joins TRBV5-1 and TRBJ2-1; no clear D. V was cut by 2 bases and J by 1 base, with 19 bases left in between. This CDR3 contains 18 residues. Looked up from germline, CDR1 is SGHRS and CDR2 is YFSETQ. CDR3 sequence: CASSLPKDGYPSYNEQFF. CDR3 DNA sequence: TGCGCCAGCAGCTTACCCAAGGACGGATACCCTTCCTACAATGAGCAGTTCTTC.

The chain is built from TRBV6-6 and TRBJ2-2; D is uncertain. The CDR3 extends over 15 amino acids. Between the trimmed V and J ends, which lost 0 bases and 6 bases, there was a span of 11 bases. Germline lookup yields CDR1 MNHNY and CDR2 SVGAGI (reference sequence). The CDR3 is CASSYSGPAPGELFF. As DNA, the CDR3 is TGTGCCAGCAGTTACTCCGGGCCGGCCCCCGGGGAGCTGTTTTTT.

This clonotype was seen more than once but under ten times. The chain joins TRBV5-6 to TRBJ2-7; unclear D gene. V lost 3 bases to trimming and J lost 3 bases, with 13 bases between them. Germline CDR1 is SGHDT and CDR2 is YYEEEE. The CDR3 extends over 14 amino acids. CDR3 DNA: TGTGCCAGCAGCTGGAGAAACGGTTTCTACGAGCAGTACGTC. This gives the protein CASSWRNGFYEQYV.

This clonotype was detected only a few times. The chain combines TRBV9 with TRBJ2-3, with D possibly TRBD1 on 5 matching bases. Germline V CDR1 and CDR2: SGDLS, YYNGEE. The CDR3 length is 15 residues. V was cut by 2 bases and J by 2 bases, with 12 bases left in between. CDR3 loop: CASSVGARDTDTQYF. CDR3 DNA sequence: TGTGCCAGCAGCGTTGGTGCCAGGGACACAGATACGCAGTATTTT. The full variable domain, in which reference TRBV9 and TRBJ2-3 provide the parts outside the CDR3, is DSGVTQTPKHLITATGQRVTLRCSPRSGDLSVYWYQQSLDQGLQFLIQYYNGEERAKGNILERFSAQQFPDLHSELNLSSLELGDSALYFCASSVGARDTDTQYFGPGTRLTVL.

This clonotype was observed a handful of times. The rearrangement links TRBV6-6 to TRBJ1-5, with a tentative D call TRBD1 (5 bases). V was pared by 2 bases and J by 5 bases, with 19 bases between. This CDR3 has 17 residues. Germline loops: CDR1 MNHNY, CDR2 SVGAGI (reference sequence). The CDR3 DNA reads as TGTGCCAGCAGTTACAATCCGTGGCAGGGATTAGATCAGCCCCAGCATTTT. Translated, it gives CASSYNPWQGLDQPQHF.

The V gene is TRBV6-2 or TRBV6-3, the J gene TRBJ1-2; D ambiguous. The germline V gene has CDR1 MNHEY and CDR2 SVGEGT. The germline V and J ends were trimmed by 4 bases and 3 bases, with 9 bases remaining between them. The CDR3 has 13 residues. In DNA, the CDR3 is TGTGCCAGCAGTTGGAGGACGCACTATGGCTACACCTTC. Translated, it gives CASSWRTHYGYTF.